The 32 T cell receptor beta chains reported below all come from one sample, sequenced in a study of cytomegalovirus exposure and HLA in healthy donors. Method: immunoSEQ multiplex PCR; TCRdb's copy keeps in-frame clones and lacks some. The sample yields 56,000 or so clones, roughly nine tenths seen once. Sequenced material: PBMCs. Receptors were obtained from a young man in good health and CMV-seronegative.

This chain connects TRBV6-1 to TRBJ2-3, with a weak D call TRBD2 (5 bases). CDR3 size: 18 residues. V was trimmed by 4 bases and J by 2 bases, leaving 22 bases between them. CDR1 is MNHNS, CDR2 SASEGT, per germline. CDR3 DNA sequence: TGTGCCAGCAGTGCATACCCGGGAAGTAGCGCTTTCACAGATACGCAGTATTTT. Translating gives CASSAYPGSSAFTDTQYF.

The chain joins TRBV6-5 to TRBJ2-1; D possibly corresponds to TRBD1 (5 bases). This CDR3 is built from 14 residues. V was clipped by 6 bases and J by 9 bases, with 18 bases between them. Germline V CDR1 and CDR2: MNHEY, SVGAGI. The CDR3 DNA sequence: TGTGCCAGCAGCCTAGGGGTATTAGCAAGTGAGCAGTTCTTC. Protein product: CASSLGVLASEQFF.

The chain is built from TRBV7-8 and TRBJ1-1; D call uncertain. Between the trimmed V and J ends, which lost 4 bases and 11 bases, there was a span of 11 bases. CDR3 length: 11 amino acids. Germline V lookup: CDR1 SGHVS, CDR2 FQNEAQ. For the CDR3, the DNA is TGTGCCAGCAGCTCCGGTTGGTCTGCTTTCTTT. Amino acid sequence: CASSSGWSAFF.

The genes are TRBV12-5 and TRBJ2-1; D not certain. Deletions cut 1 base from V and 2 bases from J, with 9 bases between. The germline V gene has CDR1 LGHNT and CDR2 FRNRAP. The CDR3 totals 15 residues. CDR3 in amino acids: CASGLGASTYNEQFF. CDR3 coding DNA: TGTGCTAGTGGTTTGGGGGCCAGCACCTACAATGAGCAGTTCTTC. The variable domain in full, completed from reference TRBV12-5 and TRBJ2-1, reads DARVTQTPRHKVTEMGQEVTMRCQPILGHNTVFWYRQTMMQGLELLAYFRNRAPLDDSGMPKDRFSAEMPDATLATLKIQPSEPRDSAVYFCASGLGASTYNEQFFGPGTRLTVL.

J is TRBJ2-7 and V is TRBV18; D possibly corresponds to TRBD2 (6 bases). The germline V and J ends were trimmed by 3 bases and 6 bases, with 9 bases remaining between them. CDR1 is KGHSH and CDR2 is LQKENI in the germline V gene. CDR3 length: 12 amino acids. CDR3 DNA sequence: TGTGCCAGCTCACCCAAGGAGGGCGAGCAGTACTTC. Residues: CASSPKEGEQYF.

The chain uses TRBV5-5 and TRBJ1-5, with a possible D match to TRBD1 (5 bases). This CDR3 has 14 residues. Trimming removed 2 bases at V and 0 bases at J, with 6 bases between. Germline CDR1 SGHKS, CDR2 YYEKEE (reference sequence). The CDR3 bases are TGTGCCAGCAGCTTTAGGGGTAGCAATCAGCCCCAGCATTTT. It is translated as CASSFRGSNQPQHF.

This chain connects TRBV6-5 to TRBJ1-1; the D gene is possibly TRBD1 (5 bases). V was trimmed by 0 bases and J by 7 bases, leaving 15 bases between them. The V gene's germline CDR1 is MNHEY and CDR2 SVGAGI. CDR3 length: 15 residues. CDR3 amino acids: CASSYSGGRDGEAFF. CDR3 nucleotides: TGTGCCAGCAGTTACTCGGGGGGAAGGGACGGTGAAGCTTTCTTT.

This CDR3 reads CASRGVNTGELFF. The DNA for the CDR3 is TGTGCCAGCAGAGGGGTCAACACCGGGGAGCTGTTTTTT. This rearrangement joins TRBV2 to TRBJ2-2; D might be TRBD1 (5 bases). Germline loops: CDR1 SNHLY, CDR2 FYNNEI. V lost 6 bases, J lost 2 bases, and 7 bases lay in between. The CDR3 is made up of 13 amino acids.

This clone was counted a few times. The chain uses TRBV7-3 and TRBJ1-1; the D gene is possibly TRBD1 (5 bases). Germline V gene data show CDR1 as SGHTA and CDR2 as FQGTGA. This CDR3 is built from 13 residues. Trimming cost V 7 bases and J 5 bases, with 14 bases left between them. The CDR3 nucleotides are TGTGCCAGCACCCCAACCCCAGGGACTGAAGCTTTCTTT. Protein: CASTPTPGTEAFF.

In this sample, this clone turned up a few times. The chain recombines TRBV6-6 with TRBJ2-7, with D hard to call. In germline, CDR1 is MNHNY, CDR2 SVGAGI (reference sequence). CDR3 length equals 11 residues. The ends were cut back, 2 bases at V and 4 bases at J, with 3 bases in the middle. The CDR3 loop is CASSYQYEQYF. CDR3 nucleotides: TGTGCCAGCAGTTACCAGTACGAGCAGTACTTC.

V and J are TRBV11-3 and TRBJ2-1; 13 nucleotides align to TRBD2. Germline V gene sequence: CDR1 SGHNT, CDR2 YENEEA. The CDR3 totals 17 residues. Trimming removed 0 bases from V and 8 bases from J; junction bases left unmatched: 7. The CDR3 DNA follows: TGTGCCAGCAGCTTAGATCAAGGACTAGCGGGAGACTATGAGCAGTTCTTC. It translates to CASSLDQGLAGDYEQFF.

A remark on this clone: The sample has other DNA sequences that encode this CDR3 too. J is TRBJ2-7 and V is TRBV10-3, with 7 bases that match TRBD2. Germline loops: CDR1 ENHRY, CDR2 SYGVKD. V shed 3 bases, J shed 1 base, and the junction held 3 bases outside the gene matches. The CDR3 is 14 residues long. The CDR3 coding sequence is TGTGCCATCAGTGATCGGGGGGATTCCTACGAGCAGTACTTC. Translating gives CAISDRGDSYEQYF.

The chain is built from TRBV5-1 and TRBJ2-1, with 14 bases matching TRBD2. The CDR3 length is 16 residues. V shed 2 bases and J 5 bases; nucleotides not matched to a gene: 3. Germline CDR1 SGHRS, CDR2 YFSETQ. CDR3: CASSLGGLAGDNEQFF. As DNA, the CDR3 is TGCGCCAGCAGCTTAGGGGGACTAGCGGGAGACAATGAGCAGTTCTTC. Looking up the rest from reference TRBV5-1 and TRBJ2-1 gives the full variable domain: KAGVTQTPRYLIKTRGQQVTLSCSPISGHRSVSWYQQTPGQGLQFLFEYFSETQRNKGNFPGRFSGRQFSNSRSEMNVSTLELGDSALYLCASSLGGLAGDNEQFFGPGTRLTVL.

The rearrangement uses TRBV28 and TRBJ1-5; the D is unclear. The V and J ends lost 5 bases and 0 bases respectively, with 11 bases between them. From germline, CDR1 is MDHEN and CDR2 SYDVKM. CDR3 length equals 15 residues. The chain's CDR3 is CASSLGGISNQPQHF. In DNA, the CDR3 is TGTGCCAGCAGTCTAGGCGGAATTAGCAATCAGCCCCAGCATTTT.

In nucleotides, the CDR3 is TGCAGTGCTGATGGGGAGAATGAGCAGTTCTTC. Protein sequence: CSADGENEQFF. This rearrangement joins TRBV20-1 to TRBJ2-1; weak D call: TRBD2 (5 bases). The CDR3 totals 11 residues. Looked up from germline, CDR1 is DFQATT and CDR2 is SNEGSKA (reference sequence). Deletions cut 5 bases from V and 7 bases from J, with 9 bases between.

V is TRBV5-1 and J is TRBJ2-1; TRBD2 matches at 13 bases. The germline V gene has CDR1 SGHRS and CDR2 YFSETQ. This CDR3 is 16 amino acids long. V lost 3 bases, J lost 1 base, and 1 base stayed unmatched. The CDR3 nucleotides read TGCGCCAGCAGCTGGGGACTAGCGGGATCCTACAATGAGCAGTTCTTC. Translated, it gives CASSWGLAGSYNEQFF.

V usage is TRBV5-6 and J usage is TRBJ1-2, with unresolved D. The CDR3 spans 13 residues. Per germline, CDR1 SGHDT and CDR2 YYEEEE. V was pared by 4 bases and J by 5 bases, with 12 bases between. Here the CDR3 reads CASSPGRAYGYTF. The DNA of the CDR3 is TGTGCCAGCAGCCCGGGAAGGGCGTATGGCTACACCTTC.

V usage is TRBV4-2 and J usage is TRBJ2-7, with TRBD2 matching 7 bases. There are 14 residues in the CDR3. Trimming took 5 bases from V and 5 from J; bases not matched to a gene: 9. Germline assignment: CDR1 LGHNA and CDR2 YNFKEQ. As DNA, the CDR3 is TGTGCCAGCAGCAAAAGGGGACTACGTAACGAGCAGTACTTC. It codes for CASSKRGLRNEQYF.

V is TRBV2 and J is TRBJ2-7, with 14 bases matching TRBD2. CDR3 size: 16 residues. The V gene's germline CDR1 is SNHLY and CDR2 FYNNEI. Trimming at V came to 5 bases and at J to 5 bases, leaving 8 bases not matched to a gene. Here the CDR3 DNA reads TGTGCCAGCAGTAAGGACTCGGGACTAGCGGGAGACGAGCAGTACTTC. It specifies CASSKDSGLAGDEQYF.

This chain uses TRBV11-3 with TRBJ2-1; 7 bases map to TRBD1. Germline CDR1 SGHNT, CDR2 YENEEA. J lost 8 bases, V lost 5 bases, and 9 bases had no gene match. The CDR3 is 14 amino acids. This chain's CDR3 is CASSLGQVGDEQFF. In DNA, the CDR3 is TGTGCCAGCAGCCTCGGACAGGTGGGAGATGAGCAGTTCTTC.

This clone was observed a single time. V gene TRBV7-6 combines with J gene TRBJ1-5; D possibly corresponds to TRBD1 (6 bases). The CDR3 is 15 residues long. The V gene's germline CDR1 is SGHVS and CDR2 FNYEAQ. V gave up 5 bases and J gave up 10 bases, with 21 bases separating them. CDR3 nucleotides: TGTGCCAGCAGCCTTTTGACAGGTCTCGAAGTTCCCCAGCATTTT. This codes for CASSLLTGLEVPQHF.

V and J are TRBV5-8 and TRBJ2-2; D uncertain. This CDR3 is 13 amino acids long. Germline lookup yields CDR1 SGHTS and CDR2 YDEGEE. V was shortened by 4 bases and J by 7 bases, with 11 bases between the two germline ends. CDR3 coding DNA: TGTGCCAGCAGCCCTGGTGGCTTCGGGGAGCTGTTTTTT. Encoded protein: CASSPGGFGELFF.

This rearrangement joins TRBV11-2 to TRBJ2-1; D perhaps matches TRBD2 (5 bases). V lost 4 bases and J lost 2, with 12 bases in between. The germline gives CDR1 SGHAT, CDR2 FQNNGV. The CDR3 length is 15 residues. CDR3 nucleotide sequence: TGTGCCAGCAGCTCGATTCGGGGAGCCTACAATGAGCAGTTCTTC. Its protein product is CASSSIRGAYNEQFF.

The chain combines TRBV29-1 with TRBJ2-3, with a tentative D call TRBD1 (6 bases). V was shortened by 7 bases and J by 6 bases, with 17 bases between the two germline ends. The CDR3 runs 13 residues. Germline values: CDR1 SQVTM, CDR2 ANQGSEA. The CDR3 here is CSGTQGFGDTQYF. The DNA for the CDR3 is TGCAGCGGAACACAGGGCTTCGGGGATACGCAGTATTTT.

This clone has a single count. This chain uses TRBV10-2 with TRBJ2-5; 9 bases are shared with TRBD2. CDR3 length: 16 amino acids. Per germline, CDR1 WSHSY and CDR2 SAAADI. The ends lost 6 bases at V and 0 bases at J; junction bases unmatched: 8. The CDR3 DNA reads TGCGCCAGCAGCGAGGGACTAGCCCTGGACCAAGAGACCCAGTACTTC. Residues: CASSEGLALDQETQYF.

The rearrangement joins TRBV11-2 to TRBJ1-4; TRBD1 might be the D (5 bases). V was pared by 8 bases and J by 2 bases, with 15 bases between. The CDR3 consists of 15 residues. CDR1 is SGHAT, CDR2 FQNNGV, per germline. The CDR3 bases are TGTGCCAGCGGTTCGGGGACTTCGACTAATGAAAAACTGTTTTTT. Its translation: CASGSGTSTNEKLFF.

V gene TRBV6-6 combines with J gene TRBJ2-7; 7 nucleotides line up with TRBD2. The length of the CDR3 is 12 residues. The junction had 5 bases not matched to a gene; V was cut back by 7 bases and J by 5 bases. Per the germline V gene, CDR1 is MNHNY and CDR2 is SVGAGI (reference sequence). In DNA form, the CDR3 reads TGTGCCAGCACTCAAGCGGGGAACGAGCAGTACTTC. Translated: CASTQAGNEQYF.

The gene calls are TRBV7-3 and TRBJ2-7; 12 nucleotides align to TRBD2. Trimming removed 5 bases from V and 3 bases from J; junction bases left unmatched: 8. CDR3 length: 16 residues. Germline CDR1 and CDR2: SGHTA and FQGTGA. CDR3: CASSTTSGSQGYEQYF. The CDR3 DNA is TGTGCCAGCAGCACGACTAGCGGGAGCCAGGGCTACGAGCAGTACTTC. Supplemented by reference TRBV7-3 and TRBJ2-7, the full variable domain reads GAGVSQTPSNKVTEKGKYVELRCDPISGHTALYWYRQSLGQGPEFLIYFQGTGAADDSGLPNDRFFAVRPEGSVSTLKIQRTERGDSAVYLCASSTTSGSQGYEQYFGPGTRLTVT.

This clone has a handful of counts. As DNA, the CDR3 is TGTGCCAGCAGTCCCCTTGCGGGAGGTTCCTACGAGCAGTACTTC. This encodes CASSPLAGGSYEQYF. V and J are TRBV27 and TRBJ2-7, with 8 bases fitting TRBD2. CDR3 length equals 15 residues. The germline V gene has CDR1 MNHEY and CDR2 SMNVEV (reference sequence). V shed 5 bases and J 1 base; nucleotides not matched to a gene: 7.

The chain carries TRBV7-9 and TRBJ2-2, with TRBD2 identical over 7 bases. Germline lookup yields CDR1 SEHNR and CDR2 FQNEAQ (reference sequence). The CDR3 is 17 amino acids. V lost 4 bases, J lost 0 bases, and 8 bases stayed unmatched. The chain's CDR3 is CASSSYQRDANTGELFF. The CDR3 DNA is TGTGCCAGCAGCTCATATCAGCGGGACGCGAACACCGGGGAGCTGTTTTTT.

This sequence joins TRBV21-1 and TRBJ2-1; TRBD1 is taken as the D call from the table, unchecked against the DNA. TRBV21-1 is tagged as a pseudogene. This CDR3 has 16 residues. The CDR3 DNA reads TGTGCCAGCAGCATACCGGGACAGGGCTCCTACAATGAGCAGTTCTTC. Its translation: CASSIPGQGSYNEQFF.

V and J are TRBV28 and TRBJ1-2; TRBD1 is a possible D gene (6 bases). Trimming pared 3 bases from V and 5 bases from J, leaving 10 bases between. The CDR3 runs 13 residues. Germline V gene lookup returns CDR1 MDHEN and CDR2 SYDVKM. CDR3 sequence reads: CASSFQGSYGYTF. CDR3 DNA sequence: TGTGCCAGCAGTTTCCAGGGGTCTTATGGCTACACCTTC.